Each of the 32 T cell receptor beta chains below was sequenced from the same sample in a study of blood T cell repertoires in COVID-19. The method was immunoSEQ multiplex PCR; TCRdb's version includes in-frame clones alone and lacks a portion of them. The table has under 450,000 clones, roughly 80% seen once. The sequenced material came from PBMCs or T cells enriched from blood (not recorded which). The receptors derive from a woman aged 45-59 years who had recovered from COVID-19.

This chain connects TRBV5-6 to TRBJ2-1; 7 positions match TRBD2. CDR1 is SGHDT and CDR2 is YYEEEE in the germline V gene. With V trimmed by 2 bases and J by 4 bases, 6 bases remained unmatched. The CDR3 loop spans 15 amino acids. CDR3 in DNA: TGTGCCAGCAGCTTATTCGGCGGGAGATACAATGAGCAGTTCTTC. Translated, it gives CASSLFGGRYNEQFF.

V gene TRBV7-6 combines with J gene TRBJ2-3; no reliable D call. Germline values: CDR1 SGHVS, CDR2 FNYEAQ. The CDR3 runs to 17 residues. Trimming took 7 bases from V and 0 from J, leaving 20 bases between them. CDR3 residues: CASTREAWPTSTDTQYF. The CDR3 DNA sequence: TGTGCCAGCACCCGAGAGGCATGGCCAACTAGCACAGATACGCAGTATTTT.

This clone was observed a few times. The rearrangement joins TRBV7-2 to TRBJ1-2; D possibly corresponds to TRBD1 (6 bases). The V end lost 5 bases, the J end lost 8 bases, and 15 bases lay between the germline ends. CDR1 and CDR2 (germline): SGHTA, FQGNSA. The CDR3 extends over 13 amino acids. The DNA of the CDR3 is TGTGCCAGCAGCCAAACAGGGATTCGAGGCTACACCTTC. Encoded protein: CASSQTGIRGYTF.

The V call is TRBV6-5, the J call TRBJ2-3; 11 positions match TRBD2. The germline CDR1 and CDR2 sequences are MNHEY and SVGAGI. V was pared by 10 bases and J by 12 bases, with 15 bases of the junction left unmatched. The CDR3 has 14 amino acids. For the CDR3, the DNA is TGTGCCACCTCTCCGACTAGCGGGATTGACGTACAGTATTTT. It translates to CATSPTSGIDVQYF.

The rearrangement joins TRBV5-5 to TRBJ1-1, with unresolved D. Per germline, CDR1 SGHKS and CDR2 YYEKEE (reference sequence). The CDR3 has 17 residues. The V gene lost 2 bases and the J gene lost 1 base, with 18 bases spanning the gap. The CDR3 bases are TGTGCCAGCAGCTTACAATTCCGGGTCTACCAGAACACTGAAGCTTTCTTT. It is translated as CASSLQFRVYQNTEAFF.

J is TRBJ2-1 and V is TRBV5-6; 9 bases match TRBD2. The CDR3 contains 15 residues. After removal of 4 bases from V and 4 bases from J, the junction contained 6 bases not matched to a gene. Germline lookup yields CDR1 SGHDT and CDR2 YYEEEE. DNA for the CDR3: TGTGCCAGCAGCCCTCCTAGCGGGGCTTACAATGAGCAGTTCTTC. The encoded protein is CASSPPSGAYNEQFF.

The chain employs TRBV2 and TRBJ1-2; D unresolved. Germline CDR1 and CDR2: SNHLY and FYNNEI. Trimming stripped 3 bases from V and 10 bases from J, with 12 bases between. The CDR3 loop spans 12 amino acids. The CDR3, as DNA: TGTGCCAGCAGTGACAGATCCCTAGACTACACCTTC. This gives the protein CASSDRSLDYTF. The entire variable domain, with the rest obtained from reference TRBV2 and TRBJ1-2, is as follows: EPEVTQTPSHQVTQMGQEVILRCVPISNHLYFYWYRQILGQKVEFLVSFYNNEISEKSEIFDDQFSVERPDGSNFTLKIRSTKLEDSAMYFCASSDRSLDYTFGSGTRLTVV.

This chain connects TRBV7-2 to TRBJ1-1, with D perhaps matching TRBD1 (5 bases). Germline-derived CDR1 and CDR2 are SGHTA and FQGNSA. There are 13 residues in the CDR3. The ends were cut back, 5 bases at V and 11 bases at J, with 18 bases in the middle. For the CDR3, the DNA is TGTGCCAGCAGCCCTGTTTGGGGCAGGAAGGCTTTCTTT. Residues: CASSPVWGRKAFF. The entire variable domain, with the rest obtained from reference TRBV7-2 and TRBJ1-1, is as follows: GAGVSQSPSNKVTEKGKDVELRCDPISGHTALYWYRQSLGQGLEFLIYFQGNSAPDKSGLPSDRFSAERTGGSVSTLTIQRTQQEDSAVYLCASSPVWGRKAFFGQGTRLTVV.

This chain connects TRBV6-5 to TRBJ2-7; D not certain. The length of the CDR3 is 14 residues. Trimming stripped 0 bases from V and 6 bases from J, with 12 bases between. Per germline, CDR1 MNHEY and CDR2 SVGAGI. CDR3 DNA: TGTGCCAGCAGTTACTCACGATTCAGTGGCGAGCAGTACTTC. Translating it yields CASSYSRFSGEQYF.

The V and J genes are TRBV19 and TRBJ2-3; D not certain. The CDR3 contains 15 residues. The ends were cut back, 5 bases at V and 0 bases at J, with 12 bases in the middle. Germline V gene data show CDR1 as LNHDA and CDR2 as SQIVND (reference sequence). CDR3 protein: CASSPTSTSTDTQYF. The CDR3 nucleotides are TGTGCCAGTAGTCCAACCTCAACTAGCACAGATACGCAGTATTTT.

This chain connects TRBV18 to TRBJ1-2; 7 nucleotides agree with TRBD1. The germline V gene has CDR1 KGHSH and CDR2 LQKENI. The junction had 8 bases not matched to a gene; V was cut back by 3 bases and J by 7 bases. The CDR3 is made up of 14 amino acids. The CDR3 DNA follows: TGTGCCAGCTCACCGGGACAGATAACTGGTGGCTACACCTTC. As protein: CASSPGQITGGYTF. Full variable domain (missing parts from reference TRBV18 and TRBJ1-2): NAGVMQNPRHLVRRRGQEARLRCSPMKGHSHVYWYRQLPEEGLKFMVYLQKENIIDESGMPKERFSAEFPKEGPSILRIQQVVRGDSAAYFCASSPGQITGGYTFGSGTRLTVV.

The J gene is TRBJ2-2, the V gene TRBV27; 8 bases line up with TRBD2. V trimming: 0 bases; J trimming: 7 bases; junction bases outside the gene matches: 13. This CDR3 is 18 amino acids long. CDR1 and CDR2 (germline): MNHEY, SMNVEV (reference sequence). The CDR3 DNA follows: TGTGCCAGCAGTTTATCAGTCTCGGCGGGGGGATCTTACGGGGAGCTGTTTTTT. Protein: CASSLSVSAGGSYGELFF.

Only one count was recorded for this clone. V gene TRBV2 combines with J gene TRBJ1-1; no clear D. Germline CDR1 and CDR2: SNHLY and FYNNEI. The CDR3 is 15 amino acids. V lost 3 bases to trimming and J lost 6 bases, with 17 bases between them. DNA of the CDR3: TGTGCCAGCAGTGATTTCCAACGGGGTTTCCCTGAAGCTTTCTTT. Translated, it gives CASSDFQRGFPEAFF.

The genes are TRBV19 and TRBJ1-1; no definite D call. Germline V gene lookup returns CDR1 LNHDA and CDR2 SQIVND (reference sequence). The CDR3 contains 15 residues. Trimming left V 4 bases short and J 1 base short, with 13 bases between. As DNA, the CDR3 is TGTGCCAGTAGTAGCGTCCGGTCGGGGAACACTGAAGCTTTCTTT. As protein: CASSSVRSGNTEAFF. Full variable domain (remainder filled in from reference TRBV19 and TRBJ1-1): DGGITQSPKYLFRKEGQNVTLSCEQNLNHDAMYWYRQDPGQGLRLIYYSQIVNDFQKGDIAEGYSVSREKKESFPLTVTSAQKNPTAFYLCASSSVRSGNTEAFFGQGTRLTVV.

The genes are TRBV5-1 and TRBJ2-5; D uncertain. Germline V gives CDR1 SGHRS, CDR2 YFSETQ. Trimming removed 4 bases at V and 4 bases at J, with 8 bases between. This CDR3 has 12 amino acids. CDR3 coding DNA: TGCGCCAGCAGCGAGAAGAGAGAGACCCAGTACTTC. Translating gives CASSEKRETQYF.

V usage is TRBV5-1 and J usage is TRBJ2-3, with D possibly being TRBD2 (7 bases). From germline, CDR1 is SGHRS and CDR2 YFSETQ. CDR3 size: 15 residues. Trimming left V 1 base short and J 1 base short, with 10 bases between. This chain's CDR3 is CASSLRGAGTDTQYF. The CDR3 DNA reads as TGCGCCAGCAGCTTGCGGGGGGCTGGCACAGATACGCAGTATTTT.

CDR3 in amino acids: CASSQDPGNIYGYTF. For the CDR3, the DNA is TGCGCCAGCAGCCAAGATCCAGGGAATATCTATGGCTACACCTTC. The chain has TRBV4-1 and TRBJ1-2, with a possible D match to TRBD1 (5 bases). The CDR3 runs to 15 residues. Germline V CDR1 and CDR2: MGHRA, YSYEKL. V dropped 0 bases and J dropped 4 bases, with 12 bases sitting between them.

The V and J genes are TRBV5-4 and TRBJ1-4, with D uncertain. Germline V lookup: CDR1 SGHNT, CDR2 YYREEE (reference sequence). The CDR3 loop spans 15 amino acids. V was cut by 0 bases and J by 0 bases, with 6 bases left in between. The CDR3 coding sequence is TGTGCCAGCAGCTTGGACAACCCAACTAATGAAAAACTGTTTTTT. It specifies CASSLDNPTNEKLFF.

The chain is built from TRBV10-2 and TRBJ1-1; 8 nucleotides align to TRBD1. Per germline, CDR1 WSHSY and CDR2 SAAADI. CDR3 length: 13 residues. The trim removed 6 bases at V and 5 bases at J, leaving 5 bases unmatched. For the CDR3, the DNA is TGCGCCAGCAGCAAACAGGGGGGGACTGAAGCTTTCTTT. Translating gives CASSKQGGTEAFF.

The chain has TRBV3-1 (or the pseudogene TRBV3-2) and TRBJ2-1; 9 nucleotides line up with TRBD2. The CDR3 has 15 residues. Germline trimming cut 0 bases from V and 11 bases from J; bases unmatched to any gene: 8. Germline CDR1 is LGHDT and CDR2 is YNNKEL (reference sequence). The DNA for the CDR3 is TGTGCCAGCAGCCAAGATCCCCGCGGGGGGGGTAAGCAGTTCTTC. Encoded protein: CASSQDPRGGGKQFF.

With regard to this clone: The same CDR3 can be traced to other DNA sequences in this sample. The chain is built from TRBV7-8 and TRBJ1-1, with D possibly matching TRBD1 (6 bases). V was clipped by 1 base and J by 0 bases, with 9 bases between them. This CDR3 is 15 amino acids long. Germline CDR1 and CDR2: SGHVS and FQNEAQ. CDR3 nucleotide sequence: TGTGCCAGCAGCTTAGTCAGGGGTGTGAACACTGAAGCTTTCTTT. As protein: CASSLVRGVNTEAFF.

The rearrangement links TRBV7-9 to TRBJ1-2, with D hard to call. Germline CDR1 and CDR2: SEHNR and FQNEAQ (reference sequence). The CDR3 covers 19 residues. With 1 base removed from V and 0 bases from J, the gap between germline ends came to 21 bases. The CDR3 coding sequence is TGTGCCAGCAGCTTAGTGTTTGGTGTCCTAGACGGAGCTAACTATGGCTACACCTTC. This gives the protein CASSLVFGVLDGANYGYTF. The complete variable domain, with remaining parts taken from reference TRBV7-9 and TRBJ1-2, reads DTGVSQNPRHKITKRGQNVTFRCDPISEHNRLYWYRQTLGQGPEFLTYFQNEAQLEKSRLLSDRFSAERPKGSFSTLEIQRTEQGDSAMYLCASSLVFGVLDGANYGYTFGSGTRLTVV.

The CDR3 loop is CASRYSGVWYGYTF. Written as DNA, the CDR3 is TGTGCCAGCCGGTACAGCGGGGTTTGGTATGGCTACACCTTC. The chain has TRBV18 and TRBJ1-2; D remains unclear. CDR1 is KGHSH and CDR2 is LQKENI in the germline V gene. The CDR3 consists of 14 residues. V lost 8 bases to trimming and J lost 5 bases, with 18 bases between them.

V and J are TRBV7-9 and TRBJ1-1; TRBD1 aligns across 8 bases. Germline V gene sequence: CDR1 SEHNR, CDR2 FQNEAQ (reference sequence). The J segment lost 5 bases and the V segment lost 4 bases, leaving 3 bases of the junction unmatched. CDR3 length: 13 amino acids. The CDR3 loop is CASSYRGGTEAFF. CDR3 sequence (DNA): TGTGCCAGCAGCTACAGGGGGGGTACTGAAGCTTTCTTT.

The J gene is TRBJ1-6, the V gene TRBV30, with TRBD1 matching over 7 bases. CDR3 length: 15 amino acids. V was pared by 4 bases and J by 11 bases, with 14 bases of the junction left unmatched. Germline-derived CDR1 and CDR2 are GTSNPN and SVGIG (reference sequence). This CDR3 is CAWKLAGQKTTPLHF. CDR3 DNA sequence: TGTGCCTGGAAACTTGCGGGACAGAAAACTACACCCCTCCACTTT.

This chain uses TRBV9 with TRBJ2-2, with 7 bases that match TRBD2. The CDR3 length is 17 residues. With 6 bases clipped from V and 7 bases from J, the junction kept 18 bases outside the gene matches. The germline gives CDR1 SGDLS, CDR2 YYNGEE. CDR3 region: CASKRSIGAGAVGELFF. As DNA, the CDR3 is TGTGCCAGCAAGCGTTCGATCGGGGCGGGAGCGGTCGGGGAGCTGTTTTTT.

The chain employs TRBV18 and TRBJ2-1, with a weak D call TRBD2 (5 bases). This CDR3 has 16 amino acids. V lost 0 bases and J 4 bases, leaving 13 bases between the germline ends. The germline CDR1 and CDR2 sequences are KGHSH and LQKENI. CDR3 residues: CASSPPGRAPYNEQFF. The CDR3 DNA reads TGTGCCAGCTCACCACCAGGGCGGGCTCCTTACAATGAGCAGTTCTTC.

This clone was detected a few times. The V gene is TRBV18, the J gene TRBJ1-1; no definite D call. Looked up from germline, CDR1 is KGHSH and CDR2 is LQKENI. The CDR3 extends over 15 amino acids. The V end was cut by 0 bases, the J end by 5 bases, with 13 bases between. CDR3 amino acids: CASSPPGWRETEAFF. DNA for the CDR3: TGTGCCAGCTCACCACCGGGGTGGCGGGAAACTGAAGCTTTCTTT.

The chain uses TRBV29-1 and TRBJ2-7; 9 nucleotides align to TRBD1. V shed 6 bases, J shed 5 bases, and the junction held 14 bases outside the gene matches. From germline, CDR1 is SQVTM and CDR2 ANQGSEA. The CDR3 runs to 15 residues. CDR3 sequence (DNA): TGCAGCGTCTCCCGCACGGGACAGGGTGGCCACGAGCAGTACTTC. Amino acid sequence: CSVSRTGQGGHEQYF.

V and J are TRBV5-4 and TRBJ2-1; TRBD2 is a possible D gene (7 bases). Germline CDR1 and CDR2: SGHNT and YYREEE (reference sequence). The CDR3 is 15 amino acids. V was cut by 4 bases and J by 6 bases, with 17 bases left in between. CDR3 loop: CASSPVGGPGNEQFF. CDR3 nucleotides: TGTGCCAGCAGCCCTGTGGGGGGGCCGGGCAATGAGCAGTTCTTC.

This clone came up once. The chain carries TRBV7-9 and TRBJ1-2; 7 bases agree with TRBD1. Germline V gene lookup returns CDR1 SEHNR and CDR2 FQNEAQ (reference sequence). J gave up 6 bases and V 5 bases, and 6 bases lay outside the gene matches. There are 13 residues in the CDR3. The CDR3 bases are TGTGCCAGCAGCCGCGGGACAGAAAATGGCTACACCTTC. Translation gives CASSRGTENGYTF.

This CDR3 is CASSLPSIYGYTF. The DNA for the CDR3 is TGTGCCAGCAGCTTACCCAGTATCTATGGCTACACCTTC. The chain has TRBV7-2 and TRBJ1-2; D call uncertain. Germline V lookup: CDR1 SGHTA, CDR2 FQGNSA. V was pared by 2 bases and J by 4 bases, with 8 bases between. CDR3 length equals 13 residues.